At least ten counts were recorded for the clone carrying this T cell receptor (beta chain). This CDR3 contains 12 residues. Trimming removed 6 bases at V and 3 bases at J, with 11 bases between. Germline CDR1 is DFQATT and CDR2 is SNEGSKA (reference sequence). The data are from a study of neurological immune-mediated disorders. Template-switch 5'RACE cDNA synthesis added a 10-nucleotide unique molecular identifier. TCRdb redid the calling of the 5' RACE reads with MiXCR, one entry per CDR3 protein. The sample lists tens of thousands of distinct CDR3 sequences, 8% to 10% seen once, with 1.6% in the top ten. Stated time point: longitudinal time-point 1 (baseline).

The sequence derives from a woman aged 40 to 50 in good health. The rearrangement uses TRBV20-1 and TRBJ1-2, with D perhaps matching TRBD1 (6 bases). The sample comprised PBMCs. The CDR3 DNA reads as TGCAGTGCCACCCCAGGGGACTATGGCTACACCTTC. This encodes CSATPGDYGYTF.